One T cell receptor (beta chain) is described in this entry. What antigen it recognizes has not been identified. No clone much larger than this one lies a single base away; base qualities are absent. To prepare the library, 5' RACE was applied. Sequencing relied on a NextSeq 500. To correct for sequencing error and PCR bias, the TCR library protocol tagged individual cDNA molecules with unique molecular identifiers. TCR alpha and beta chains were both sequenced, and the abundances of alpha and beta sequences in each sample were closely correlated with each other. As for the original processing: V gene, J gene and CDR3 annotation of TCR sequences was performed with Decombinator V4. Expanded TCRs were defined as changing significantly between any two time points under a Poisson model with p below 0.0001. TCR abundances were normalised to the total number of TCRs sequenced in each sample and reported as counts per million. TRAV1-2 paired with TRAJ12, TRAJ20 or TRAJ33 defined MAIT TCRs, while TRAV10 paired with TRAJ18 defined iNKT TCRs. VDJdb, accessed 1 November 2021, was searched for CMV, EBV and SARS-CoV-2 annotated TCRs, excluding TCRs annotated for multiple antigens. TCRdb ran its own pipeline on the public reads, namely fastp trimming at Q25 and MiXCR clone calling, and kept in-frame beta chains. Every entry covers one CDR3 protein and lists the most common genes and DNA from its rows. TCRdb, not the original authors, processed these V and J calls. The sample has about 52,000 distinct CDR3 sequences on record, more than 9.5% of them singletons. Around 13% of the sample lies in the top ten.

Germline trimming amounts to 8 bases on V and 0 bases on J, with 6 as the count of junction bases outside the gene matches. Per the germline V gene, MDHEN is the CDR1 and SYDVKM is the CDR2. Measured from the cysteine to the phenylalanine, the CDR3 is 15 residues long. CDR3 DNA is the only sequence kept; it has 45 bases, read in frame from the first base. The study was a case-control design nested within a healthcare worker cohort in London, UK, with weekly nasopharyngeal swab PCR tests and blood sampling. Between 23 and 31 March 2020, the week of the UK lockdown, healthcare workers were enrolled and then followed up weekly for as long as 16 weeks. This record comes from a study of early T cells in non-severe SARS-CoV-2 infection (dated by TCRdb to about 2021). Regarding the study in general: Bulk RNA from unsorted whole blood was used for TCR sequencing, so alpha and beta chains could not be paired. Here is what the overall study found, with its caveats: VDJdb matching was skewed toward anti-spike CD8 responses and likely underestimated virus-specific expansions by missing private and CD4 specificities.

What was sequenced was whole blood. Recombination joined TRBV28 with TRBJ2-5, with 10 middle bases fitting TRBD2. The sequence came from an adult who was a healthcare worker with PCR-confirmed SARS-CoV-2 infection or an uninfected control (not recorded which). The CDR3 here reads CASRTSGGYQETQYF. The nucleotide sequence is TGTGCCAGCCGGACTAGCGGAGGGTACCAAGAGACCCAGTACTTC.